One sample yielded the 19 T cell receptor beta chains listed below, sequenced in a study of cytomegalovirus exposure and HLA in healthy donors. Amplification used 60 Vbeta primers and 13 Jbeta primers. The protocol was immunoSEQ multiplex PCR, while the TCRdb copy is restricted to in-frame clones and leaves out a portion. Of about 97,000 clones listed, about 80% are singletons. The sample comprised PBMCs. The receptors come from a male donor in good health and CMV-seropositive.

This clone was observed a few times. For the CDR3, the DNA is TGTGCCAGCAGCTCCGAGGGACAGGGGGTTCCCTATGGCTACACCTTC. Translated: CASSSEGQGVPYGYTF. V usage is TRBV5-5 and J usage is TRBJ1-2; 11 bases are a match to TRBD1. In germline, CDR1 is SGHKS, CDR2 YYEKEE (reference sequence). CDR3 length equals 16 residues. The trim removed 3 bases at V and 4 bases at J, leaving 8 bases unmatched.

This rearrangement joins TRBV4-2 to TRBJ2-3; TRBD2 aligns across 9 bases. Germline-derived CDR1 and CDR2 are LGHNA and YNFKEQ. V lost 3 bases, J lost 4 bases, and 5 bases stayed unmatched. The CDR3 runs to 15 residues. CDR3 sequence reads: CASSQRGGRADTQYF. CDR3 coding DNA: TGTGCCAGCAGCCAGCGGGGGGGCCGTGCAGATACGCAGTATTTT.

The V gene is TRBV28, the J gene TRBJ1-6; a possible D gene is TRBD1 (5 bases). V shed 6 bases and J shed 1 base, with 10 bases lying between them. The length of the CDR3 is 15 residues. Germline V CDR1 and CDR2: MDHEN, SYDVKM. The CDR3 coding sequence is TGTGCCAGCAGGGGGCAGGGTTCCTATAATTCACCCCTCCACTTT. It is translated as CASRGQGSYNSPLHF.

The rearrangement links TRBV30 to TRBJ2-1; a weak D match, TRBD1 (6 bases). This CDR3 has 12 amino acids. Trimming cost V 2 bases and J 9 bases, with 11 bases left between them. Germline V gene sequence: CDR1 GTSNPN, CDR2 SVGIG (reference sequence). The CDR3 DNA reads TGTGCCTGGAGTTCCACAGGGATTGAGCAGTTCTTC. It is translated as CAWSSTGIEQFF.

CDR3 nucleotides: TGTGCCACAGGGGACAGCTCCTACGAGCAGTACTTC. It specifies CATGDSSYEQYF. V usage is TRBV6-5 and J usage is TRBJ2-7; TRBD1 aligns across 7 bases. The CDR3 spans 12 residues. Trimming took 10 bases from V and 0 from J; bases not matched to a gene: 3. Germline CDR1 and CDR2: MNHEY and SVGAGI.

This clone has a handful of counts. V is TRBV5-8 and J is TRBJ1-5; 9 nucleotides agree with TRBD1. From germline, CDR1 is SGHTS and CDR2 YDEGEE. CDR3 length: 15 residues. Losses at the gene ends were 1 base for V and 7 bases for J; bases not matched to a gene: 6. The CDR3: CASSLMGQGGQPQHF. DNA of the CDR3: TGTGCCAGCAGCTTGATGGGACAGGGCGGACAGCCCCAGCATTTT. Complete variable domain (other parts from reference TRBV5-8 and TRBJ1-5): EAGVTQSPTHLIKTRGQQATLRCSPISGHTSVYWYQQALGLGLQFLLWYDEGEERNRGNFPPRFSGRQFPNYSSELNVNALELEDSALYLCASSLMGQGGQPQHFGDGTRLSIL.

The chain combines TRBV6-1 with TRBJ1-1, with 7 positions matching TRBD1. V trimming: 4 bases; J trimming: 2 bases; junction bases outside the gene matches: 4. Germline CDR1 and CDR2: MNHNS and SASEGT. There are 14 residues in the CDR3. The CDR3 region has the DNA TGTGCCAGCAGTGTCGGGACAGCAAACACTGAAGCTTTCTTT. Protein product: CASSVGTANTEAFF.

The CDR3 region has the DNA TGTGCCAGCAGTTACGATCCCGGAGATACGCAGTATTTT. This codes for CASSYDPGDTQYF. J is TRBJ2-3 and V is TRBV6-5; D is unclear. Trimming shortened V by 2 bases and J by 5 bases, and 8 bases separated the two germline ends. This CDR3 spans 13 amino acids. Per germline, CDR1 MNHEY and CDR2 SVGAGI.

The chain has TRBV6-5 and TRBJ1-2; tentatively, D is TRBD1 (5 bases). The CDR3 consists of 11 residues. Germline values: CDR1 MNHEY, CDR2 SVGAGI. V was clipped by 6 bases and J by 5 bases, with 7 bases between them. This chain's CDR3 is CASSSGYGYTF. In DNA, the CDR3 is TGTGCCAGCAGCTCAGGGTATGGCTACACCTTC.

The rearrangement uses TRBV30 and TRBJ2-1; 7 bases are a match to TRBD1. Germline V gives CDR1 GTSNPN, CDR2 SVGIG (reference sequence). V trimming: 3 bases; J trimming: 8 bases; junction bases outside the gene matches: 13. CDR3 length: 15 residues. The CDR3 DNA reads as TGTGCCTGGAGCTTTACAGGGGCGACCTGGGATGAGCAGTTCTTC. This codes for CAWSFTGATWDEQFF.

The chain carries TRBV7-3 and TRBJ1-1; 7 positions match TRBD1. CDR3 length: 14 residues. CDR1 is SGHTA, CDR2 FQGTGA, per germline. With 3 bases clipped from V and 4 bases from J, the junction kept 5 bases outside the gene matches. This chain's CDR3 is CASSFPGQSTEAFF. The CDR3 DNA follows: TGTGCCAGCAGCTTTCCGGGACAGTCCACTGAAGCTTTCTTT.

CDR3 residues: CASSLSGQGTNQPQHF. The CDR3 DNA follows: TGTGCCAGCAGCTTATCGGGACAGGGTACGAATCAGCCCCAGCATTTT. The rearrangement links TRBV7-2 to TRBJ1-5; 9 positions agree with TRBD1. CDR3 length equals 16 residues. The V gene end was trimmed by 2 bases and the J gene end by 4 bases; junction bases not matched to a gene: 6. CDR1 is SGHTA and CDR2 is FQGNSA in the germline V gene.

The sample holds a few counts of this clone. The chain is built from TRBV5-4 and TRBJ1-1; 7 nucleotides match TRBD1. The CDR3 is 14 amino acids. V dropped 4 bases and J dropped 0; count of bases not matched to a gene: 3. CDR1 SGHNT and CDR2 YYREEE come from the germline V gene (reference sequence). The CDR3 is CASSIDRVNTEAFF. CDR3 sequence (DNA): TGTGCCAGCAGCATCGACAGGGTGAACACTGAAGCTTTCTTT. The full variable domain, with the rest looked up from reference TRBV5-4 and TRBJ1-1, is ETGVTQSPTHLIKTRGQQVTLRCSSQSGHNTVSWYQQALGQGPQFIFQYYREEENGRGNFPPRFSGLQFPNYSSELNVNALELDDSALYLCASSIDRVNTEAFFGQGTRLTVV.

The rearrangement links TRBV4-2 to TRBJ2-3, with 8 bases aligning to TRBD1. This CDR3 has 16 amino acids. V shed 0 bases and J 1 base; nucleotides not matched to a gene: 3. From germline, CDR1 is LGHNA and CDR2 YNFKEQ. The CDR3, as DNA: TGTGCCAGCAGCCAAGAGCAGGGGGCGGGCACAGATACGCAGTATTTT. Translated, it gives CASSQEQGAGTDTQYF.

This chain connects TRBV5-1 to TRBJ2-5, with 9 bases aligning to TRBD1. The J call may be wrong; the DNA end is better matched by TRBJ2-7. The CDR3 is 13 amino acids. Germline CDR1 SGHRS, CDR2 YFSETQ. CDR3 nucleotides: TGCGCCAGCAGCTTGGGACAGGGGGTCGAGCAGTACTTC. The encoded protein is CASSLGQGVEQYF.

The CDR3 region has the DNA TGTGCCAGCAGCTTCAGGCGGACTAGAGAAGGGCGAGAGACCCAGTACTTC. Translation: CASSFRRTREGRETQYF. The chain is built from TRBV7-6 and TRBJ2-5; 7 positions agree with TRBD2. This CDR3 spans 17 amino acids. Losses at the gene ends were 3 bases for V and 4 bases for J; bases not matched to a gene: 14. CDR1 is SGHVS and CDR2 is FNYEAQ in the germline V gene.

This chain connects TRBV9 to TRBJ2-2; D uncertain. The V end lost 4 bases, the J end lost 7 bases, and 11 bases lay between the germline ends. The length of the CDR3 is 13 residues. Germline V gene lookup returns CDR1 SGDLS and CDR2 YYNGEE. The DNA for the CDR3 is TGTGCCAGCAGCCTTCCCCTCGGCGGGGAGCTGTTTTTT. Encoded protein: CASSLPLGGELFF.

Only a few counts were recorded for this clone. V is TRBV5-1 and J is TRBJ1-1; maybe TRBD1 (6 bases). The CDR3 has 12 residues. Germline values: CDR1 SGHRS, CDR2 YFSETQ. V was pared by 7 bases and J by 2 bases, with 9 bases between. This CDR3 is CASGQSNTEAFF. The CDR3 DNA sequence: TGCGCCAGCGGACAGAGTAACACTGAAGCTTTCTTT.

The genes are TRBV7-2 and TRBJ1-2, with 9 bases that match TRBD1. The V gene end was trimmed by 1 base and the J gene end by 4 bases; junction bases not matched to a gene: 4. The germline CDR1 and CDR2 sequences are SGHTA and FQGNSA. This CDR3 has 15 residues. CDR3 sequence: CASSLVGDRAYGYTF. CDR3 nucleotides: TGTGCCAGCAGCTTAGTAGGGGACAGGGCCTATGGCTACACCTTC.